This TCR beta chain was identified in a study of blood T cell repertoires in COVID-19. At the level of the study: Material from acute and convalescent COVID-19 was sourced from the United States, Italy and Spain.

Source study methods: Counts of nucleated cells, estimated from reference gene primer amplification, were obtained. The repertoire was sequenced with immunoSEQ multiplex PCR; TCRdb's copy has only in-frame clones and lacks some. V and J calls and clone size come straight from that table; D and trimming were deduced from the DNA. The table includes 410,000 or so clones, roughly 89% detected once. Trimming removed 5 bases from V and 10 bases from J, with 9 bases in between. The CDR3 spans 11 residues. Germline CDR1 and CDR2: SGHAT and FQNNGV. The TCR comes from a woman aged 25-40 years with active or convalescent COVID-19. This sequence joins TRBV11-2 and TRBJ2-1; D is possibly TRBD1 (5 bases). Sequencing was performed on peripheral blood. CDR3: CASSPQGEQFF. The CDR3 nucleotides are TGTGCCAGCAGCCCGCAGGGAGAGCAGTTCTTC.